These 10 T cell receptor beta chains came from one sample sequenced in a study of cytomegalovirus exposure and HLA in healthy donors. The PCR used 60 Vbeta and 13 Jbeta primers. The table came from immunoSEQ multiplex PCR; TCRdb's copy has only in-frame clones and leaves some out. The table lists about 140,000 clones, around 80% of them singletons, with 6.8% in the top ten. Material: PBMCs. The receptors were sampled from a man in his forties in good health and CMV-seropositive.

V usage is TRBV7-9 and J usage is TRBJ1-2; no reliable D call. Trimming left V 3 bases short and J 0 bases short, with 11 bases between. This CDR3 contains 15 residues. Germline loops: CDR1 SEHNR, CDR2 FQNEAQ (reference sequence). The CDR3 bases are TGTGCCAGCAGCTTGTACATTTCTTCTAACTATGGCTACACCTTC. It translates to CASSLYISSNYGYTF.

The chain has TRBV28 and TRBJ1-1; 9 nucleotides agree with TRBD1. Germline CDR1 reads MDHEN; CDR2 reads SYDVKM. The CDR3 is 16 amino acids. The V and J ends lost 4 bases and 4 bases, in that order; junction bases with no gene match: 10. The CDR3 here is CASSCNPGTGTTEAFF. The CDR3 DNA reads TGTGCCAGCAGTTGCAACCCCGGGACAGGGACCACTGAAGCTTTCTTT.

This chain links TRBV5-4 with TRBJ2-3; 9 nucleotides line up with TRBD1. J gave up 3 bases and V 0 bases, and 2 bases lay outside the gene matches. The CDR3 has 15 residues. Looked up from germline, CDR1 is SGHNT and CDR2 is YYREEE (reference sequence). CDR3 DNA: TGTGCCAGCAGCTTGGACAGGGGGCTGACAGATACGCAGTATTTT. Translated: CASSLDRGLTDTQYF. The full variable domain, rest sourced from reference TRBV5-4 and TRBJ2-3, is ETGVTQSPTHLIKTRGQQVTLRCSSQSGHNTVSWYQQALGQGPQFIFQYYREEENGRGNFPPRFSGLQFPNYSSELNVNALELDDSALYLCASSLDRGLTDTQYFGPGTRLTVL.

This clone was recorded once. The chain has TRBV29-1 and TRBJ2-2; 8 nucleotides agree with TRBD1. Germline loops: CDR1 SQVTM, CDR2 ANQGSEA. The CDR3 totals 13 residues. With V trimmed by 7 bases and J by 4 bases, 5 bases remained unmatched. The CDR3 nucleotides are TGCAGCGGCCGACAGGGGAGCACCGGGGAGCTGTTTTTT. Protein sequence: CSGRQGSTGELFF.

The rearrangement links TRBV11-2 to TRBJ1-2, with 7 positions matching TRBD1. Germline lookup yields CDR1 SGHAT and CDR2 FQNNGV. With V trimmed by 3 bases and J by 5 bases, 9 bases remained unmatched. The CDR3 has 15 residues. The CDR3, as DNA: TGTGCCAGCAGCTTGATCCAGGGGGGCGGGTATGGCTACACCTTC. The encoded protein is CASSLIQGGGYGYTF. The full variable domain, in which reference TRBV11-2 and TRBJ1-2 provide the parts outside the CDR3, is EAGVAQSPRYKIIEKRQSVAFWCNPISGHATLYWYQQILGQGPKLLIQFQNNGVVDDSQLPKDRFSAERLKGVDSTLKIQPAKLEDSAVYLCASSLIQGGGYGYTFGSGTRLTVV.

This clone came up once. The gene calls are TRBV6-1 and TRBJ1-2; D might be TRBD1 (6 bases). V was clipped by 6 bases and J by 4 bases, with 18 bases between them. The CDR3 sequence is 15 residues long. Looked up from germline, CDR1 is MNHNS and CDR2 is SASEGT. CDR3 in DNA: TGTGCCAGCAGGGCCCTCGGGGGGCGCGGCTATGGCTACACCTTC. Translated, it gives CASRALGGRGYGYTF.

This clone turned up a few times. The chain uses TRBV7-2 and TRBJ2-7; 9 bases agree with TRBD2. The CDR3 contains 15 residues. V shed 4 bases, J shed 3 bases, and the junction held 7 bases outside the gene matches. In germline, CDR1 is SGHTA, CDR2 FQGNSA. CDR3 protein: CASSSSGGHFYEQYF. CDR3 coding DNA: TGTGCCAGCAGCTCCAGCGGGGGGCACTTCTACGAGCAGTACTTC.

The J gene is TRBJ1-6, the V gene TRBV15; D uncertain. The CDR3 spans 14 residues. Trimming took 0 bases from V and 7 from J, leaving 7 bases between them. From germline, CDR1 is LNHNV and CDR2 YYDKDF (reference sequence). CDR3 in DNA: TGTGCCACCAGCAGAGATTTACAAAATTCACCCCTCCACTTT. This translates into CATSRDLQNSPLHF.

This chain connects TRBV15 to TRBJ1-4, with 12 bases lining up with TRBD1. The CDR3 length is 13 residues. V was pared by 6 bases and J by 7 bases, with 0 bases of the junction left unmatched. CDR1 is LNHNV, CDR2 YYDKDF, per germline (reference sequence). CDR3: CATRGQGAEKLFF. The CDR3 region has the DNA TGTGCCACCAGGGGACAGGGGGCTGAAAAACTGTTTTTT.

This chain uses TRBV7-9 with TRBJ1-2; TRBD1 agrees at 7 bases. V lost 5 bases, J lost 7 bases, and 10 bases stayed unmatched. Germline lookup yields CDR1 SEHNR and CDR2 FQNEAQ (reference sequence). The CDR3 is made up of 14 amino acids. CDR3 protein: CASSRTGGISGYTF. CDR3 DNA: TGTGCCAGCAGCCGGACAGGAGGGATTTCTGGCTACACCTTC.